Following are 27 T cell receptor beta chains from one sample sequenced in a study of cytomegalovirus exposure and HLA in healthy donors. Use of 60 Vbeta and 13 Jbeta primers characterized the PCR. This table comes from immunoSEQ multiplex PCR, and its TCRdb copy is limited to in-frame clones, with some not included. The table includes more than 70,000 clones, 76% detected once. Sequences were obtained from PBMCs. The receptors derive from a man in his forties or fifties in good health and CMV-seronegative.

This chain joins TRBV6-6 and TRBJ2-7; TRBD1 might be the D (6 bases). This CDR3 comprises 16 residues. Germline CDR1 and CDR2: MNHNY and SVGAGI (reference sequence). V lost 6 bases and J 2 bases, leaving 20 bases between the germline ends. The CDR3, as DNA: TGTGCCAGCAGCTCACCGACCGGGACACCCCCCTACGAGCAGTACTTC. Residues: CASSSPTGTPPYEQYF.

This clone was seen only a few times. The rearrangement uses TRBV18 and TRBJ1-2; perhaps TRBD1 as D (6 bases). The CDR3 is 15 amino acids. Germline loops: CDR1 KGHSH, CDR2 LQKENI. The ends were cut back, 0 bases at V and 4 bases at J, with 12 bases in the middle. As DNA, the CDR3 is TGTGCCAGCTCACCACCACAGGGACGGAGCTATGGCTACACCTTC. It specifies CASSPPQGRSYGYTF.

In this sample, this clone turned up a few times. The chain joins TRBV30 to TRBJ2-7, with a weak D call TRBD1 (6 bases). CDR1 is GTSNPN, CDR2 SVGIG, per germline (reference sequence). This CDR3 has 12 residues. The V end was cut by 6 bases, the J end by 3 bases, with 12 bases between. The CDR3 protein is CACHQGNYEQYF. CDR3 bases: TGTGCCTGTCACCAGGGGAACTACGAGCAGTACTTC.

V gene TRBV6-5 combines with J gene TRBJ2-3, with 9 bases identical to TRBD1. V lost 6 bases, J lost 2 bases, and 3 bases stayed unmatched. Germline V lookup: CDR1 MNHEY, CDR2 SVGAGI. The CDR3 has 14 residues. CDR3 protein: CASSRTGDTDTQYF. In DNA, the CDR3 is TGTGCCAGCAGCAGGACAGGGGACACAGATACGCAGTATTTT.

The chain joins TRBV5-4 to TRBJ1-1; TRBD1 matches 7 bases. The V and J ends lost 0 bases and 7 bases, in that order; junction bases with no gene match: 6. There are 14 residues in the CDR3. From germline, CDR1 is SGHNT and CDR2 YYREEE (reference sequence). This CDR3 is CASSLAAGGVEAFF. The CDR3 DNA reads TGTGCCAGCAGCTTGGCGGCAGGGGGTGTTGAAGCTTTCTTT.

The chain employs TRBV14 and TRBJ2-7; maybe TRBD1 (6 bases). V was shortened by 4 bases and J by 4 bases, with 14 bases between the two germline ends. Per the germline V gene, CDR1 is SGHDN and CDR2 is FVKESK. This CDR3 spans 14 amino acids. DNA of the CDR3: TGTGCCAGCAGCCTGGACAGTTACTTTTACGAGCAGTACTTC. As protein: CASSLDSYFYEQYF.

This clone has a handful of counts. Other DNA sequences in this specimen translate into the identical CDR3. This chain joins TRBV10-3 and TRBJ1-1, with D possibly TRBD1 on 5 matching bases. The V end lost 6 bases, the J end lost 0 bases, and 11 bases lay between the germline ends. Germline V lookup: CDR1 ENHRY, CDR2 SYGVKD. This CDR3 region has 14 residues. The DNA of the CDR3 is TGTGCCATCAGCGGGGGACGGATGAACACTGAAGCTTTCTTT. Amino acid sequence: CAISGGRMNTEAFF.

The chain is built from TRBV29-1 and TRBJ1-2; TRBD1 matches at 7 bases. Germline V gene data show CDR1 as SQVTM and CDR2 as ANQGSEA. The CDR3 contains 14 residues. The V segment lost 0 bases and the J segment 6 bases; nucleotides outside the gene matches: 7. The CDR3 loop is CSVEDLTGADGYTF. The CDR3 nucleotides are TGCAGCGTTGAAGATCTTACAGGGGCGGATGGCTACACCTTC.

V and J are TRBV5-6 and TRBJ2-3, with TRBD2 identical over 7 bases. Looked up from germline, CDR1 is SGHDT and CDR2 is YYEEEE. V was clipped by 5 bases and J by 6 bases; unmatched bases: 9. The length of the CDR3 is 14 residues. The chain's CDR3 is CASRSSGPSDTQYF. CDR3 coding DNA: TGTGCCAGCAGGTCTAGCGGTCCCTCCGATACGCAGTATTTT.

This rearrangement joins TRBV19 to TRBJ2-7, with D uncertain. Germline CDR1 reads LNHDA; CDR2 reads SQIVND (reference sequence). V lost 3 bases, J lost 5 bases, and 8 bases lay in between. This CDR3 comprises 12 residues. The DNA of the CDR3 is TGTGCCAGTAGTATGGTGAGTAACGAGCAGTACTTC. This translates into CASSMVSNEQYF.

The chain combines TRBV7-6 with TRBJ2-2, with 8 bases matching TRBD1. V shed 1 base, J shed 6 bases, and the junction held 13 bases outside the gene matches. The CDR3 loop spans 18 amino acids. The germline V gene encodes CDR1 SGHVS and CDR2 FNYEAQ. The CDR3 nucleotides read TGTGCCAGCAGCTTAGTCAGGGTTCAACAGGGGGACGCCGGGGAGCTGTTTTTT. It translates to CASSLVRVQQGDAGELFF.

This chain connects TRBV11-2 to TRBJ2-2; no definite D call. The V end was cut by 1 base, the J end by 4 bases, with 7 bases between. The germline V gene encodes CDR1 SGHAT and CDR2 FQNNGV. The CDR3 length is 14 residues. As DNA, the CDR3 is TGTGCCAGCAGCTTAGCTTCAGTCACCGGGGAGCTGTTTTTT. Its translation: CASSLASVTGELFF.

This chain connects TRBV4-1 to TRBJ1-5; the D gene is possibly TRBD1 (5 bases). The V end was cut by 6 bases, the J end by 2 bases, with 14 bases between. The CDR3 is 15 residues long. CDR1 is MGHRA, CDR2 YSYEKL, per germline. The CDR3 region is CASRAGRLGNQPQHF. CDR3 in DNA: TGCGCCAGCAGGGCGGGACGGCTTGGCAATCAGCCCCAGCATTTT.

The chain employs TRBV2 and TRBJ1-4, with D possibly TRBD1 on 5 matching bases. The germline V gene has CDR1 SNHLY and CDR2 FYNNEI. V shed 0 bases and J shed 5 bases, with 10 bases lying between them. The CDR3 sequence is 15 residues long. The CDR3 here is CASSEASGGNEKLFF. The CDR3 DNA reads as TGTGCCAGCAGTGAAGCATCCGGGGGGAATGAAAAACTGTTTTTT.

The table lists this clone with a few counts. V and J are TRBV19 and TRBJ1-2; 7 nucleotides align to TRBD1. This CDR3 comprises 12 residues. Germline values: CDR1 LNHDA, CDR2 SQIVND (reference sequence). The V gene end was trimmed by 9 bases and the J gene end by 5 bases; junction bases not matched to a gene: 6. The CDR3, as DNA: TGTGCCAGCCGCAGGGGGGCTTATGGCTACACCTTC. Residues: CASRRGAYGYTF.

The chain recombines TRBV6-5 with TRBJ2-7; D possibly corresponds to TRBD1 (6 bases). Trimming pared 6 bases from V and 6 bases from J, leaving 15 bases between. The CDR3 is 13 residues long. Germline V lookup: CDR1 MNHEY, CDR2 SVGAGI. CDR3 sequence (DNA): TGTGCCAGCAGGTCAAACACAGGGTCCGAGCAGTACTTC. Encoded protein: CASRSNTGSEQYF.

This clone was seen a handful of times. This chain uses TRBV7-9 with TRBJ1-2; TRBD1 aligns across 8 bases. Trimming at V came to 4 bases and at J to 4 bases, leaving 5 bases not matched to a gene. Germline values: CDR1 SEHNR, CDR2 FQNEAQ (reference sequence). This CDR3 region has 14 residues. CDR3 loop: CASSSRGLVYGYTF. The CDR3 DNA reads TGTGCCAGCAGCTCCAGGGGGCTAGTCTATGGCTACACCTTC.

The chain is built from TRBV19 and TRBJ1-1; TRBD1 aligns across 10 bases. V gave up 5 bases and J gave up 5 bases; unmatched junction bases: 8. Germline values: CDR1 LNHDA, CDR2 SQIVND (reference sequence). The CDR3 has 15 amino acids. The CDR3 sequence: CASSPPGQGWTEAFF. CDR3 bases: TGTGCCAGTAGTCCGCCGGGACAGGGGTGGACTGAAGCTTTCTTT.

This chain connects TRBV29-1 to TRBJ2-5; the D gene is possibly TRBD2 (7 bases). CDR1 SQVTM and CDR2 ANQGSEA come from the germline V gene. Trimming cost V 7 bases and J 5 bases, with 20 bases left between them. The CDR3 runs to 14 residues. CDR3 residues: CSAARGGRGETQYF. The CDR3 DNA is TGCAGCGCCGCTAGGGGGGGGCGGGGGGAGACCCAGTACTTC.

The rearrangement joins TRBV28 to TRBJ1-6; D not certain. Germline V gene sequence: CDR1 MDHEN, CDR2 SYDVKM. Trimming removed 3 bases at V and 7 bases at J, with 7 bases between. This CDR3 spans 13 amino acids. CDR3 protein: CASSFLANSPLHF. Written as DNA, the CDR3 is TGTGCCAGCAGTTTCCTAGCGAATTCACCCCTCCACTTT.

The chain is built from TRBV5-4 and TRBJ2-5; D unclear. Between the trimmed V and J ends, which lost 4 bases and 5 bases, there was a span of 9 bases. Per germline, CDR1 SGHNT and CDR2 YYREEE (reference sequence). The CDR3 runs to 12 residues. Here the CDR3 DNA reads TGTGCCAGCAGCCGCGACTCGGAGACCCAGTACTTC. It codes for CASSRDSETQYF. The full variable domain, completed using reference TRBV5-4 and TRBJ2-5, is ETGVTQSPTHLIKTRGQQVTLRCSSQSGHNTVSWYQQALGQGPQFIFQYYREEENGRGNFPPRFSGLQFPNYSSELNVNALELDDSALYLCASSRDSETQYFGPGTRLLVL.

This clone was seen more than once but under ten times. The chain employs TRBV2 and TRBJ2-7, with 10 bases identical to TRBD1. Trimming took 6 bases from V and 6 from J; bases not matched to a gene: 5. The CDR3 covers 13 residues. Per the germline V gene, CDR1 is SNHLY and CDR2 is FYNNEI. The CDR3 DNA reads as TGTGCCAGCAGCTACGACAGGGGGCTCGAGCAGTACTTC. The encoded protein is CASSYDRGLEQYF.

The rearrangement joins TRBV4-1 to TRBJ2-5; D is unclear. Trimming stripped 3 bases from V and 5 bases from J, with 25 bases between. Looked up from germline, CDR1 is MGHRA and CDR2 is YSYEKL. CDR3 length: 18 amino acids. The CDR3: CASSQITGSLIQTETQYF. The DNA of the CDR3 is TGCGCCAGCAGCCAGATCACCGGGTCCTTAATTCAGACCGAGACCCAGTACTTC.

This sequence joins TRBV7-9 and TRBJ1-1; 7 bases align to TRBD1. J lost 4 bases, V lost 7 bases, and 9 bases had no gene match. The CDR3 is 14 amino acids. The germline V gene has CDR1 SEHNR and CDR2 FQNEAQ (reference sequence). In DNA, the CDR3 is TGTGCCAGCAACAAAGGACAGGATCCCACTGAAGCTTTCTTT. Protein: CASNKGQDPTEAFF. The variable domain in full, with the rest retrieved from reference TRBV7-9 and TRBJ1-1, is DTGVSQNPRHKITKRGQNVTFRCDPISEHNRLYWYRQTLGQGPEFLTYFQNEAQLEKSRLLSDRFSAERPKGSFSTLEIQRTEQGDSAMYLCASNKGQDPTEAFFGQGTRLTVV.

This clone was recorded only once. The V and J genes are TRBV27 and TRBJ1-6; TRBD1 is a possible D gene (6 bases). Per the germline V gene, CDR1 is MNHEY and CDR2 is SMNVEV (reference sequence). The V gene lost 5 bases and the J gene lost 9 bases, with 14 bases spanning the gap. This CDR3 region has 14 residues. The CDR3 DNA follows: TGTGCCAGCAGTGATCGGGACACTGGTTCACCCCTCCACTTT. Its protein product is CASSDRDTGSPLHF.

This chain uses TRBV10-3 with TRBJ2-7, with D possibly matching TRBD2 (5 bases). The CDR3 runs 12 residues. Trimming cost V 4 bases and J 5 bases, with 9 bases left between them. Per germline, CDR1 ENHRY and CDR2 SYGVKD. The CDR3 DNA reads as TGTGCCATCAGTGCCGGGATTCACGAGCAGTACTTC. Protein sequence: CAISAGIHEQYF.

The chain is built from TRBV5-4 and TRBJ2-5; 8 positions agree with TRBD1. V gave up 4 bases and J gave up 0 bases; unmatched junction bases: 5. CDR1 is SGHNT and CDR2 is YYREEE in the germline V gene (reference sequence). The CDR3 is 15 amino acids. CDR3 sequence (DNA): TGTGCCAGCAGCCTTGACAGGGGACACCAAGAGACCCAGTACTTC. It translates to CASSLDRGHQETQYF.